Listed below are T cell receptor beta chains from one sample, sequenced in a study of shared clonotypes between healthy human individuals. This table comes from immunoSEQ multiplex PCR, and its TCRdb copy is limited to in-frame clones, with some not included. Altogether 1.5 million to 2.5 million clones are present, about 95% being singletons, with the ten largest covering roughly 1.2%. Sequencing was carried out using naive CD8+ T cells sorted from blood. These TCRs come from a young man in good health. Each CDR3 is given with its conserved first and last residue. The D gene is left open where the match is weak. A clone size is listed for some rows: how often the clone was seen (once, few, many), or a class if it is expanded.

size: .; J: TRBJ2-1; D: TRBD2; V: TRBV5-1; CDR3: CASSHERDPYNEQFF; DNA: TGCGCCAGCAGCCACGAGCGGGACCCCTACAATGAGCAGTTCTTC
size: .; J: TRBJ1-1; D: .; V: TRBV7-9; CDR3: CASSDSGTRNTEAFF; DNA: TGTGCCAGCAGCGATTCCGGGACAAGGAACACTGAAGCTTTCTTT
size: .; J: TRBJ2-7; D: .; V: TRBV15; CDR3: CATSSSQGLAYEQYF; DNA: TGTGCCACCAGCAGTTCACAGGGTTTGGCCTACGAGCAGTACTTC
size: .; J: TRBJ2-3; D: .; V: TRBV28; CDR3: CASSLSATQYF; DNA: TGTGCCAGCAGTTTGTCAGCTACGCAGTATTTT
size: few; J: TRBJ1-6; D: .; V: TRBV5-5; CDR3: CASSPRQLTRASSPLHF; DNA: TGTGCCAGCAGCCCCCGACAGTTAACTAGGGCGAGTTCACCCCTCCACTTT
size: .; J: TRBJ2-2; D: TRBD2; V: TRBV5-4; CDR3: CASSLGLAGTGELFF; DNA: TGTGCCAGCAGCTTGGGGTTAGCGGGGACCGGGGAGCTGTTTTTT
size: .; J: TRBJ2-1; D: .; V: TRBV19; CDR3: CASSIDLEDNEQFF; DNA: TGTGCCAGTAGTATAGATCTCGAGGACAATGAGCAGTTCTTC
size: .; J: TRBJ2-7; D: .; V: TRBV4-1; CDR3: CASSQRGPATIYEQYF; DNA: TGCGCCAGCAGCCAGCGGGGGCCCGCGACAATTTACGAGCAGTACTTC
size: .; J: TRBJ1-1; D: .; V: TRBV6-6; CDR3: CASSYSDGGYTEAFF; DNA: TGTGCCAGCAGTTACTCCGATGGGGGATACACTGAAGCTTTCTTT
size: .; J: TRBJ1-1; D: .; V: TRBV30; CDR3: CAWSGDNTEAFF; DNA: TGTGCCTGGAGTGGCGATAACACTGAAGCTTTCTTT
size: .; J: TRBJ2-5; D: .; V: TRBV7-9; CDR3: CASSSPGPPGGETQYF; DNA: TGTGCCAGCAGCTCCCCGGGACCCCCCGGAGGAGAGACCCAGTACTTC
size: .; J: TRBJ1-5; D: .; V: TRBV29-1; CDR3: CSVSLSNQPQHF; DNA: TGCAGCGTTTCTCTGAGCAATCAGCCCCAGCATTTT
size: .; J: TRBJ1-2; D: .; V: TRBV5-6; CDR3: CAARRRGARGYTF; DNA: TGTGCCGCCCGAAGGAGGGGGGCGCGTGGCTACACCTTC
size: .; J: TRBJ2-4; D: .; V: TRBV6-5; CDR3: CASSYSTAEAKNIQYF; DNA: TGTGCCAGCAGTTACTCGACCGCCGAAGCCAAAAACATTCAGTACTTC
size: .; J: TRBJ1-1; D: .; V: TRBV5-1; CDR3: CASSLGPLEAFF; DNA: TGCGCCAGCAGCCTTGGGCCCTTGGAAGCTTTCTTT
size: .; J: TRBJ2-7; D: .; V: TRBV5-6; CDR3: CASSLWATRSSYEQYF; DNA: TGTGCCAGCAGCTTGTGGGCGACTAGGAGCTCCTACGAGCAGTACTTC
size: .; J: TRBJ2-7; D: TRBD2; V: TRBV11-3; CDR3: CASRATSGSYEQYF; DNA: TGTGCCAGCAGAGCGACTAGCGGGTCCTACGAGCAGTACTTC